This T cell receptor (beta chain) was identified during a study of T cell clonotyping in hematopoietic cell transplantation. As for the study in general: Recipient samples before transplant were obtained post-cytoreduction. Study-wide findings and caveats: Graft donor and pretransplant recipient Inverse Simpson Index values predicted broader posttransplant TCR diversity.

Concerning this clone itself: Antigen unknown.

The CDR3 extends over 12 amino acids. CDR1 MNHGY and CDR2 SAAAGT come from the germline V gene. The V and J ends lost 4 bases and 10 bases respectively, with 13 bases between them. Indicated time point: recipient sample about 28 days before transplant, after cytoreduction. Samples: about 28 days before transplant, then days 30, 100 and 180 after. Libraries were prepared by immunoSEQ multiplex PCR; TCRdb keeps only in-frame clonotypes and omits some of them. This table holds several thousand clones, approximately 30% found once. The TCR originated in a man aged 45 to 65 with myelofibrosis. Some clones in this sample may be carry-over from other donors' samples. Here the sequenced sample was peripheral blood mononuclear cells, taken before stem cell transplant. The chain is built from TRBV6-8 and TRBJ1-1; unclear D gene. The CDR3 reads CASSSTRDRAFF. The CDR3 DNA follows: TGTGCCAGCAGTTCAACTAGGGATAGAGCTTTCTTT.